The 25 T cell receptor beta chains below all came from one sample that was sequenced in a study of blood T cell repertoires in COVID-19. The data were produced by immunoSEQ multiplex PCR, yet TCRdb's version contains in-frame clones alone and is incomplete. The repertoire holds about 380,000 clones, with around nine tenths as singletons. Sample: PBMCs or T cells enriched from blood (not recorded which). These receptors were obtained from a woman aged 18-29 years who had recovered from COVID-19.

The chain recombines TRBV11-1 with TRBJ2-7; TRBD2 might be the D (5 bases). The V and J ends lost 5 bases and 0 bases respectively, with 14 bases between them. The CDR3 totals 15 residues. The V gene's germline CDR1 is SGHAT and CDR2 FQDESV (reference sequence). The CDR3 DNA is TGTGCCAGCAGCGGACGACCTGGAGGCTCCTACGAGCAGTACTTC. Amino acids: CASSGRPGGSYEQYF.

V gene TRBV4-2 combines with J gene TRBJ2-1, with D maybe TRBD1 (6 bases). This CDR3 has 15 residues. Germline CDR1 reads LGHNA; CDR2 reads YNFKEQ. V lost 0 bases, J lost 5 bases, and 11 bases lay in between. Here the CDR3 reads CASSQDGGGHNEQFF. In DNA, the CDR3 is TGTGCCAGCAGCCAAGATGGGGGCGGCCACAATGAGCAGTTCTTC.

This clone was seen a single time. V and J are TRBV21-1 and TRBJ2-7; the D segment call TRBD1 is taken from the table without a DNA check. TRBV21-1 has pseudogene status. The CDR3 has 15 residues. CDR3 in DNA: TGTGCCAGCAGCAAAGTAATTCCAGGGCGGACGGAGCAGTACTTC. Protein product: CASSKVIPGRTEQYF.

This chain connects TRBV3-1 (or the pseudogene TRBV3-2) to TRBJ1-2, with D tentatively TRBD1 (6 bases). CDR3 length equals 12 residues. In germline, CDR1 is LGHDT, CDR2 YNNKEL (reference sequence). The ends were cut back, 7 bases at V and 6 bases at J, with 12 bases in the middle. The CDR3 loop reads CASTQRGNGYTF. DNA for the CDR3: TGTGCCAGCACCCAGAGGGGGAATGGCTACACCTTC.

The genes are TRBV25-1 and TRBJ1-1; 7 bases line up with TRBD1. The CDR3 covers 13 residues. CDR1 is MGHDK, CDR2 SYGVNS, per germline. Unmatched junction bases numbered 6, after V lost 6 bases and J lost 5 bases. DNA for the CDR3: TGTGCCAGCAGCGAACAGGGGAGAACTGAAGCTTTCTTT. Translated, it gives CASSEQGRTEAFF.

The V gene is TRBV9, the J gene TRBJ2-7; D is perhaps TRBD1 (6 bases). With 4 bases removed from V and 0 bases from J, the gap between germline ends came to 14 bases. The CDR3 is made up of 15 amino acids. Germline V gene sequence: CDR1 SGDLS, CDR2 YYNGEE. CDR3 amino acids: CASSLSRGFSYEQYF. CDR3 sequence (DNA): TGTGCCAGCAGCCTGTCCAGGGGATTCTCCTACGAGCAGTACTTC.

V is TRBV2 and J is TRBJ2-3, with 10 bases lining up with TRBD2. Germline V gene data show CDR1 as SNHLY and CDR2 as FYNNEI. CDR3 size: 15 residues. The junction had 3 bases not matched to a gene; V was cut back by 0 bases and J by 6 bases. The CDR3 sequence is CASSEALAGVDTQYF. In DNA form, the CDR3 reads TGTGCCAGCAGTGAAGCGCTAGCGGGGGTGGATACGCAGTATTTT.

V gene TRBV19 combines with J gene TRBJ2-6; possible D gene TRBD2, 6 bases. Germline CDR1 LNHDA, CDR2 SQIVND (reference sequence). Between the trimmed V and J ends, which lost 0 bases and 1 base, there was a span of 13 bases. The CDR3 extends over 18 amino acids. This CDR3 is CASSIDRGKISGANVLTF. DNA of the CDR3: TGTGCCAGTAGTATAGATCGCGGGAAGATTTCTGGGGCCAACGTCCTGACTTTC.

The CDR3 here is CASSDTGPGNNEQFF. The CDR3 DNA is TGCGCCAGCAGCGATACAGGTCCAGGGAACAATGAGCAGTTCTTC. This sequence joins TRBV5-1 and TRBJ2-1, with D tentatively TRBD1 (5 bases). CDR1 is SGHRS and CDR2 is YFSETQ in the germline V gene. Deletions cut 4 bases from V and 5 bases from J, with 16 bases between. The CDR3 is 15 residues long.

The V and J genes are TRBV4-2 and TRBJ2-5; 8 bases fit TRBD2. V was clipped by 4 bases and J by 5 bases; unmatched bases: 15. The CDR3 is 17 amino acids. The germline V gene has CDR1 LGHNA and CDR2 YNFKEQ. The CDR3 is CASSPGERRGAGETQYF. The CDR3 DNA reads TGTGCCAGCAGCCCCGGTGAAAGGCGGGGGGCCGGGGAGACCCAGTACTTC.

The V call is TRBV11-2, the J call TRBJ1-1; D ambiguous. The germline CDR1 and CDR2 sequences are SGHAT and FQNNGV. The CDR3 sequence is 13 residues long. V was clipped by 1 base and J by 9 bases, with 12 bases between them. In nucleotides, the CDR3 is TGTGCCAGCAGCTTAGTCAGGATCTCTAAAGCTTTCTTT. Protein sequence: CASSLVRISKAFF.

V is TRBV5-1 and J is TRBJ1-2, with D possibly matching TRBD1 (5 bases). This CDR3 has 13 amino acids. Trimming cost V 0 bases and J 2 bases, with 5 bases left between them. CDR1 is SGHRS and CDR2 is YFSETQ in the germline V gene. This CDR3 reads CASSLDRNYGYTF. CDR3 DNA sequence: TGCGCCAGCAGCTTGGACAGGAACTATGGCTACACCTTC.

The count of this clone is one. The rearrangement uses TRBV6-2 or TRBV6-3 and TRBJ1-6, with a possible D match to TRBD1 (6 bases). CDR3 length: 16 residues. CDR1 and CDR2 (germline): MNHEY, SVGEGT. V lost 2 bases to trimming and J lost 9 bases, with 17 bases between them. This chain's CDR3 is CASSYKTGGPFSPLHF. In DNA, the CDR3 is TGTGCCAGCAGTTACAAGACAGGAGGCCCGTTTTCACCCCTCCACTTT.

The chain joins TRBV6-5 to TRBJ2-3, with TRBD1 matching over 10 bases. CDR3 length: 16 residues. Per germline, CDR1 MNHEY and CDR2 SVGAGI. V shed 2 bases and J 1 base; nucleotides not matched to a gene: 3. The CDR3 coding sequence is TGTGCCAGCAGTTACCCTGACAGGGGGCGCACAGATACGCAGTATTTT. Amino acids: CASSYPDRGRTDTQYF.

This clone was detected a few times. J is TRBJ1-6 and V is TRBV28, with 10 bases aligning to TRBD1. The CDR3 loop spans 18 amino acids. The germline V gene encodes CDR1 MDHEN and CDR2 SYDVKM. V was pared by 6 bases and J by 0 bases, with 8 bases of the junction left unmatched. CDR3 residues: CASRYGTGASSYNSPLHF. Here the CDR3 DNA reads TGTGCCAGCAGGTATGGGACAGGGGCCAGCTCCTATAATTCACCCCTCCACTTT.

V usage is TRBV12-3 or TRBV12-4 and J usage is TRBJ1-1, with D unclear. This CDR3 comprises 12 residues. V lost 5 bases and J lost 5, with 9 bases in between. In DNA form, the CDR3 reads TGTGCCAGCAGTGAAGAGTGGACTGAAGCTTTCTTT. Amino acids: CASSEEWTEAFF.

This clone was observed once. The rearrangement links TRBV6-1 to TRBJ1-1; D gene uncertain. Trimming took off 2 bases at V and 3 bases at J, with 7 bases between the two ends. The germline CDR1 and CDR2 sequences are MNHNS and SASEGT. There are 13 residues in the CDR3. CDR3 protein: CASSEQGDTEAFF. In DNA form, the CDR3 reads TGTGCCAGCAGTGAACAAGGAGACACTGAAGCTTTCTTT.

V gene TRBV3-1 (or the pseudogene TRBV3-2) combines with J gene TRBJ1-4, with TRBD1 identical over 12 bases. Per germline, CDR1 LGHDT and CDR2 YNNKEL (reference sequence). The CDR3 runs to 17 residues. Trimming at V came to 4 bases and at J to 0 bases, leaving 3 bases not matched to a gene. The CDR3 DNA reads as TGTGCCAGCAGCCGGGGACAGGGGGCCACAACTAATGAAAAACTGTTTTTT. This sequence encodes CASSRGQGATTNEKLFF.

This chain links TRBV5-1 with TRBJ2-5, with 10 bases identical to TRBD1. The germline V gene encodes CDR1 SGHRS and CDR2 YFSETQ. V lost 4 bases and J lost 1; bases outside the gene matches: 7. This CDR3 has 16 residues. The CDR3 is CASSISTGGGQETQYF. For the CDR3, the DNA is TGCGCCAGCAGCATTTCGACAGGGGGCGGCCAAGAGACCCAGTACTTC.

The J gene is TRBJ1-1, the V gene TRBV2; 9 nucleotides align to TRBD1. The CDR3 contains 14 residues. From germline, CDR1 is SNHLY and CDR2 FYNNEI. J lost 1 base, V lost 5 bases, and 2 bases had no gene match. For the CDR3, the DNA is TGTGCCAGCAGTATGGACAGGGGGAACACTGAAGCTTTCTTT. It codes for CASSMDRGNTEAFF.

The rearrangement joins TRBV19 to TRBJ2-5, with a tentative D call TRBD1 (6 bases). The CDR3 runs 15 residues. Germline values: CDR1 LNHDA, CDR2 SQIVND (reference sequence). Trimming pared 6 bases from V and 4 bases from J, leaving 18 bases between. This chain's CDR3 is CASRTGTTYPETQYF. The CDR3 nucleotides read TGTGCCAGTAGGACGGGGACAACCTACCCAGAGACCCAGTACTTC.

The chain joins TRBV11-1 to TRBJ2-3, with D possibly matching TRBD2 (5 bases). CDR1 is SGHAT and CDR2 is FQDESV in the germline V gene (reference sequence). With 6 bases removed from V and 1 base from J, the gap between germline ends came to 11 bases. CDR3 length: 14 residues. CDR3 in DNA: TGTGCCAGCAGGACGCCCGGGGGCACAGATACGCAGTATTTT. Translating it yields CASRTPGGTDTQYF.

This clone was counted a few times. This chain joins TRBV19 and TRBJ2-6; possibly TRBD1 for D (5 bases). Trimming removed 0 bases from V and 2 bases from J, with 17 bases in between. The CDR3 is 19 residues long. Germline CDR1 LNHDA, CDR2 SQIVND (reference sequence). The CDR3 coding sequence is TGTGCCAGTAGTATAGATTTAACCAGGGCACGGCCTGGGGCCAACGTCCTGACTTTC. Translation gives CASSIDLTRARPGANVLTF.

The chain uses TRBV6-5 and TRBJ2-7; D may be TRBD1 (6 bases). The CDR3 loop spans 15 amino acids. Trimming shortened V by 6 bases and J by 1 base, and 16 bases separated the two germline ends. CDR1 is MNHEY, CDR2 SVGAGI, per germline. The chain's CDR3 is CASSKTGLGSYEQYF. In DNA, the CDR3 is TGTGCCAGCAGCAAGACAGGCTTGGGTTCCTACGAGCAGTACTTC.

This clone appeared a single time. The V and J genes are TRBV30 and TRBJ2-6, with D maybe TRBD1 (5 bases). The germline V gene encodes CDR1 GTSNPN and CDR2 SVGIG (reference sequence). V lost 3 bases and J 1 base, leaving 10 bases between the germline ends. The CDR3 runs 15 residues. The CDR3 here is CAWSTGSSGANVLTF. CDR3 bases: TGTGCCTGGAGCACAGGTTCGTCTGGGGCCAACGTCCTGACTTTC.